The text below deals with one T cell receptor (beta chain). This sample was taken from a study of T cell responses to AZD1222 COVID-19 vaccine. The CDR3 spans 14 residues. The germline V gene has CDR1 PRHDT and CDR2 FYEKMQ (reference sequence). V lost 0 bases and J 0 bases, leaving 5 bases between the germline ends. TCRdb's table, derived via immunoSEQ multiplex PCR, lists solely in-frame clones and lacks some. Of about 140,000 clones in the sample, around 91% were seen once. The TCR comes from an adult in good health. V gene TRBV13 combines with J gene TRBJ1-1; D call uncertain. The material sequenced was peripheral blood, taken on day 0 of AZD1222 vaccination. The CDR3 reads CASSLGGMNTEAFF. Written as DNA, the CDR3 is TGTGCCAGCAGCTTAGGGGGTATGAACACTGAAGCTTTCTTT.